Presented here are 8 T cell receptor beta chains from one specimen sequenced in a study of blood T cell repertoires in COVID-19. Profiled with immunoSEQ multiplex PCR; TCRdb holds only in-frame clones, not every one. Among over 10,000 clones, 65% to 80% were seen once, and the ten largest hold 40% to 50%. Sequencing was done on a sample of peripheral blood. The receptors derive from a woman of 80 years or more with acute or convalescent COVID-19.

This clone is medium-sized by share. The rearrangement links TRBV11-2 to TRBJ1-3, with 9 positions matching TRBD1. With 3 bases clipped from V and 4 bases from J, the junction kept 7 bases outside the gene matches. Germline loops: CDR1 SGHAT, CDR2 FQNNGV. The CDR3 spans 16 residues. CDR3 DNA sequence: TGTGCCAGCAGCTTCTTTAACAGGGGGCGCGGAAACACCATATATTTT. Amino acids: CASSFFNRGRGNTIYF. Full variable domain (rest looked up from reference TRBV11-2 and TRBJ1-3): EAGVAQSPRYKIIEKRQSVAFWCNPISGHATLYWYQQILGQGPKLLIQFQNNGVVDDSQLPKDRFSAERLKGVDSTLKIQPAKLEDSAVYLCASSFFNRGRGNTIYFGEGSWLTVV.

This clone was counted a single time. The chain combines TRBV28 with TRBJ2-5; 10 bases align to TRBD2. V lost 4 bases to trimming and J lost 2 bases; unmatched junction nucleotides: 4. Germline CDR1 and CDR2: MDHEN and SYDVKM. CDR3 length: 15 amino acids. The CDR3 DNA reads as TGTGCCAGCAGTTGGTCGACTAGCGGGCAAGAGACCCAGTACTTC. It translates to CASSWSTSGQETQYF.

This chain joins TRBV5-1 and TRBJ2-7; D is unclear. The CDR3 sequence is 11 residues long. The V end was cut by 5 bases, the J end by 3 bases, with 6 bases between. The germline V gene has CDR1 SGHRS and CDR2 YFSETQ. The CDR3 loop is CASSTGYEQYF. In DNA form, the CDR3 reads TGCGCCAGCAGTACTGGCTACGAGCAGTACTTC.

This sequence joins TRBV5-1 and TRBJ1-1, with a weak D call TRBD1 (6 bases). Germline assignment: CDR1 SGHRS and CDR2 YFSETQ. V lost 6 bases to trimming and J lost 2 bases, with 11 bases between them. CDR3 size: 13 residues. Written as DNA, the CDR3 is TGCGCCAGCACTCGGACAGATAACACTGAAGCTTTCTTT. It encodes CASTRTDNTEAFF.

This chain uses TRBV19 with TRBJ1-5; 8 positions match TRBD1. The CDR3 is made up of 14 amino acids. Germline trimming cut 4 bases from V and 6 bases from J; bases unmatched to any gene: 5. The germline V gene encodes CDR1 LNHDA and CDR2 SQIVND (reference sequence). The chain's CDR3 is CASSTDRVAQPQHF. DNA for the CDR3: TGTGCCAGTAGTACGGACAGGGTGGCTCAGCCCCAGCATTTT.

The chain uses TRBV5-4 and TRBJ1-1, with 11 bases identical to TRBD1. V lost 4 bases, J lost 2 bases, and 4 bases stayed unmatched. The CDR3 sequence is 15 residues long. Per the germline V gene, CDR1 is SGHNT and CDR2 is YYREEE (reference sequence). This chain's CDR3 is CASSLRTGGNTEAFF. The CDR3, as DNA: TGTGCCAGCAGCCTCAGGACAGGGGGCAACACTGAAGCTTTCTTT.

The V and J genes are TRBV29-1 and TRBJ2-1, with TRBD1 identical over 9 bases. This CDR3 comprises 14 residues. CDR1 and CDR2 (germline): SQVTM, ANQGSEA. Unmatched junction bases numbered 8, after V lost 7 bases and J lost 4 bases. CDR3 in amino acids: CSDGGTGTYNEQFF. CDR3 bases: TGCAGCGATGGGGGGACAGGGACGTACAATGAGCAGTTCTTC.

V is TRBV7-3 and J is TRBJ2-5; possibly TRBD1 for D (7 bases). Germline V gives CDR1 SGHTA, CDR2 FQGTGA. The CDR3 loop spans 14 amino acids. V lost 4 bases to trimming and J lost 4 bases, with 13 bases between them. The CDR3 DNA is TGTGCCAGCAGCTCCGGAGGGGGCGCAGAGACCCAGTACTTC. This gives the protein CASSSGGGAETQYF.